The 13 T cell receptor beta chains presented below share a single source sample, sequenced in a study of T-cell reconstitution after alpha-beta-depleted transplantation in children. As it was prepared, the TCRbeta library received unique molecular identifiers. TCRdb re-derived calls from the PCR reads in MiXCR, one entry per CDR3 protein. The table shows 490,000 or so distinct CDR3 sequences, with under 15% occurring only once. Sequences were derived from PBMCs from the stem cell graft donor, sampled from the stem cell graft. The receptors were sampled from a human donor who donated a stem cell graft to a child with combined immunodeficiency.

This clonotype was found a few times. The chain couples TRBV24-1 to TRBJ1-2; D unclear. V lost 7 bases, J lost 4 bases, and 9 bases lay in between. This CDR3 spans 12 amino acids. CDR1 is KGHDR and CDR2 is SFDVKD in the germline V gene. The CDR3 nucleotides read TGTGCCACCAGCAAGGGTTCCTATGGCTACACCTTC. It specifies CATSKGSYGYTF.

The rearrangement joins TRBV20-1 to TRBJ2-3, with 7 positions matching TRBD1. The V gene end was trimmed by 3 bases and the J gene end by 5 bases; junction bases not matched to a gene: 5. Per the germline V gene, CDR1 is DFQATT and CDR2 is SNEGSKA (reference sequence). CDR3 size: 13 residues. Written as DNA, the CDR3 is TGCAGTGCTAGGGCAGGGGGTATAGATACGCAGTATTTT. Encoded protein: CSARAGGIDTQYF.

There are a few counts of this clonotype. The chain recombines TRBV6-1 with TRBJ2-3, with 8 bases lining up with TRBD1. CDR1 and CDR2 from the germline V gene are MNHNS and SASEGT. This CDR3 is 17 amino acids long. J gave up 6 bases and V 5 bases, and 16 bases lay outside the gene matches. In DNA, the CDR3 is TGTGCCAGCAGTCCGAATAGCCGGGACAGGCGCTTGGATACGCAGTATTTT. Translating it yields CASSPNSRDRRLDTQYF.

This clonotype appeared a few times. V and J are TRBV12-3 or TRBV12-4 and TRBJ1-5; D may be TRBD1 (5 bases). The CDR3 extends over 19 amino acids. Trimming pared 6 bases from V and 0 bases from J, leaving 24 bases between. The CDR3 sequence is CASRISRDYRLYSNQPQHF. The CDR3 nucleotides are TGTGCCAGCAGGATAAGTCGGGACTACCGATTATATAGCAATCAGCCCCAGCATTTT.

The CDR3 region is CSARGPSGRAFTQYF. The CDR3 DNA is TGCAGTGCTAGAGGCCCTAGCGGGAGGGCCTTTACGCAGTATTTT. The chain employs TRBV20-1 and TRBJ2-3, with 12 nucleotides matching TRBD2. Losses at the gene ends were 1 base for V and 8 bases for J; bases not matched to a gene: 7. CDR1 and CDR2 (germline): DFQATT, SNEGSKA (reference sequence). This CDR3 comprises 15 residues.

This chain uses TRBV12-3 or TRBV12-4 with TRBJ1-5, with D tentatively TRBD1 (6 bases). The CDR3 spans 14 residues. V was shortened by 1 base and J by 9 bases, with 13 bases between the two germline ends. The CDR3 DNA follows: TGTGCCAGCAGTTTAGAGGCAGGGGCTGTGCCCCAGCATTTT. The encoded protein is CASSLEAGAVPQHF.

The chain is built from TRBV4-2 and TRBJ1-2; D unresolved. This CDR3 is built from 15 residues. CDR1 and CDR2 (germline): LGHNA, YNFKEQ. V lost 0 bases and J lost 3, with 11 bases in between. The DNA for the CDR3 is TGTGCCAGCAGCCAAGATCTGGCAGTGGACTATGGCTACACCTTC. Protein: CASSQDLAVDYGYTF.

This chain joins TRBV5-1 and TRBJ2-3; D may be TRBD2 (5 bases). Germline lookup yields CDR1 SGHRS and CDR2 YFSETQ. V lost 2 bases and J lost 5, with 12 bases in between. CDR3 length equals 14 residues. The CDR3 loop reads CASSLPSRGDTQYF. The CDR3 nucleotides read TGCGCCAGCAGCTTACCCTCCCGGGGAGATACGCAGTATTTT. The complete variable domain, with remaining parts taken from reference TRBV5-1 and TRBJ2-3, reads KAGVTQTPRYLIKTRGQQVTLSCSPISGHRSVSWYQQTPGQGLQFLFEYFSETQRNKGNFPGRFSGRQFSNSRSEMNVSTLELGDSALYLCASSLPSRGDTQYFGPGTRLTVL.

The genes are TRBV3-1 and TRBJ1-5, with TRBD1 matching over 7 bases. Trimming at V came to 11 bases and at J to 1 base, leaving 17 bases not matched to a gene. Germline V CDR1 and CDR2: LGHDT, YNNKEL (reference sequence). This CDR3 contains 17 residues. The DNA for the CDR3 is TGTGCCTCCAGCCAAGAAGTAGCAGGGGGAAGCAATCAGCCCCAGCATTTT. Its translation is CASSQEVAGGSNQPQHF.

This clonotype was detected ten times or more. The rearrangement links TRBV29-1 to TRBJ2-3; D gene uncertain. This CDR3 region has 13 residues. The germline V gene encodes CDR1 SQVTM and CDR2 ANQGSEA. The V end lost 3 bases, the J end lost 2 bases, and 9 bases lay between the germline ends. In DNA form, the CDR3 reads TGCAGCGTTGAGCCCATTTACACAGATACGCAGTATTTT. Its protein is CSVEPIYTDTQYF.

This clonotype showed up many times. Here the CDR3 reads CATSDPLAQYF. CDR3 nucleotides: TGTGCCACCAGTGACCCTCTTGCGCAGTATTTT. J is TRBJ2-3 and V is TRBV24-1; D unresolved. The germline V gene encodes CDR1 KGHDR and CDR2 SFDVKD. The CDR3 runs to 11 residues. Trimming left V 4 bases short and J 10 bases short, with 8 bases between.

The rearrangement joins TRBV7-8 to TRBJ2-2; no firm D call. The germline CDR1 and CDR2 sequences are SGHVS and FQNEAQ. The V gene lost 10 bases and the J gene lost 3 bases, with 12 bases spanning the gap. CDR3 length equals 13 residues. CDR3 sequence: CATTAFDTGELFF. DNA of the CDR3: TGTGCCACCACAGCTTTCGACACCGGGGAGCTGTTTTTT.

Only a few counts were recorded for this clonotype. This CDR3 is CASSPTGSTQYF. In DNA form, the CDR3 reads TGTGCCAGCAGTCCTACCGGGTCCACGCAGTATTTT. The J gene is TRBJ2-3, the V gene TRBV12-3 or TRBV12-4; the D is unclear. The CDR3 is made up of 12 amino acids. The germline V and J ends were trimmed by 5 bases and 9 bases, with 12 bases remaining between them.